This T cell receptor beta chain emerged from a study of T cell responses to AZD1222 COVID-19 vaccine (dated by TCRdb to the early 2020s). At the level of the whole study: A total of roughly 240 trial participants underwent TCR sequencing, of whom 207 received two doses of AZD1222 and roughly 25 received two doses of the MenACWY control vaccine. Trial participants were enrolled by age into subgroups of 18-55, 56-69 and 70-plus years, and 148, 28 and 57 TCR-sequenced participants, respectively, were included in these subgroups.

The CDR3 regions of human TCRbeta chains were analyzed by immunosequencing. As for the authors' bioinformatics: TCRs in the repertoires were matched against a reference library of SARS-CoV-2-specific TCRs that had been generated with the MIRA antigen-specificity platform. Breadth was defined as the fraction of unique TCRs that were SARS-CoV-2-associated. Depth was defined as the fraction of total T cells that were SARS-CoV-2-associated. Using the MIRA data, each spike-specific TCR was assigned both to the spike region to which the TCR was reactive and to a CD4 or CD8 class. Log10-transformed breadth and depth values were compared by one-way ANOVA with Sidak's multiple comparisons tests. This immuneACCESS table, as held by TCRdb, lists in-frame sequences with V and J called but not all clones. Of the missing ones, under half trace to an unresolved V gene in checked studies; the others have no known cause. Clone size and the V and J calls come from that table; the DNA yielded D and trimming. For this sample the table gives tens of thousands of clones, of which approximately 89% were detected only once. The ten largest clonotypes hold 20% to 25% of the sample.

What the research found in general, with its limitations: Participants were mostly white British, with more females than males. The authors suggested clonal diversity may have been underestimated. Reportedly, close to half of the unique spike-specific TCRs recognized epitopes lying outside the regions that are mutated in the B.1.351 and B.1.1.7 variants. Spike-specific TCR breadth and depth rose significantly after two AZD1222 doses compared with day 0 and with MenACWY recipients. The 56-69-year group was small, and its depth increase did not reach significance, likely because of low power. Conclusions about previously exposed vaccinees are limited because only five to seven AZD1222 recipients were SARS-CoV-2 seropositive at baseline. Because no day 14 peak-response samples were available, repertoires were characterized only after the peak T cell response. The whole spike protein was spanned by vaccine-associated CD4 TCRs, and dominant responses were seen in regions 160-218 and 743-854.

This clone has only a few counts. The target of this receptor is not known. It has no much larger one-base neighbor in the sample; base qualities were not kept. At the junction V is shortened by 2 bases and J by 2 bases, with 11 bases in between. The CDR3 covers 14 residues, taking in both the cysteine and the phenylalanine. Only the CDR3 DNA stays, 42 bases, in frame from base 1. CDR1 and CDR2, looked up from the germline V gene, are SGHRS and YFSETQ. This sample's time point label indicates: about 28 days (+/-7) after the second vaccine dose. AZD1222 recipients whose second dose came at about 4 weeks and those whose second dose came at about 12 weeks were combined into one group, since spike-specific TCR depth and breadth did not differ between the two schedules. Vaccinee samples were obtained from the UK trials COV001 and COV002, which included a single-blind randomized controlled phase 2/3 trial of AZD1222 (ChAdOx1 nCoV-19) in healthy adults. For TCRbeta chain sequencing, PBMC samples from trial participants were taken at day 0 and at day 28 after the second dose.

The sequence is built from TRBV5-1 and TRBJ2-7; the D match is possibly TRBD1 or TRBD2, with 5 bases aligned in each. This sample comprised peripheral blood, obtained 28 days after the second AZD1222 dose. This TCR was sampled from an adult who received the AZD1222 COVID-19 vaccine. CDR3 region: CASSFGATTYEQYF. The DNA sequence is given as TGCGCCAGCAGCTTCGGGGCTACTACCTACGAGCAGTACTTC.